This is a list of T cell receptor beta chains from one sample in a study of PD-1 blockade in classical Hodgkin lymphoma. The assay was immunoSEQ multiplex PCR, and TCRdb's table has in-frame clones only and misses some. The table lists roughly 42,000 clones, roughly 69% of them singletons, with approximately 2.6% in the top ten. Sample: peripheral blood mononuclear cells (PBMCs), taken before the fourth cycle of nivolumab. The receptors originated from a human donor with classical Hodgkin lymphoma. Both conserved end residues are part of each CDR3. D genes are given only for firm matches. Not every row has a clone size; where given, it reads once, few, many or a size class.

CDR3 protein: CASSPSSTGLYGYTF
CDR3 DNA: TGTGCCAGCAGTCCGAGCTCGACAGGGCTCTATGGCTACACCTTC
J gene: TRBJ1-2
clone size: NA
V gene: TRBV6-6
D gene: TRBD1

CDR3 protein: CASSYDRGSWSNEQFF
CDR3 DNA: TGTGCCAGCAGTTATGACAGGGGATCGTGGTCCAATGAGCAGTTCTTC
J gene: TRBJ2-1
clone size: NA
V gene: TRBV2
D gene: TRBD1

CDR3 protein: CASSEGLSLPVDNEKLFF
CDR3 DNA: TGTGCCAGCAGTGAAGGTCTCAGTCTCCCAGTCGACAATGAAAAACTGTTTTTT
J gene: TRBJ1-4
clone size: NA
V gene: TRBV21-1
D gene: NA

CDR3 protein: CASSQVGPTGVNTQYF
CDR3 DNA: TGTGCCAGCAGCCAAGTGGGCCCCACAGGGGTTAATACGCAGTATTTT
J gene: TRBJ2-3
clone size: NA
V gene: TRBV4-2
D gene: TRBD1

CDR3 protein: CASSFPGLGGYTF
CDR3 DNA: TGTGCCAGCAGTTTTCCGGGCCTCGGAGGCTACACCTTC
J gene: TRBJ1-2
clone size: NA
V gene: TRBV6-5
D gene: NA

CDR3 protein: CASSFVRGTGKSPLHF
CDR3 DNA: TGTGCCAGCAGCTTTGTGCGGGGGACAGGGAAATCACCCCTCCACTTT
J gene: TRBJ1-6
clone size: NA
V gene: TRBV7-2
D gene: TRBD1

CDR3 protein: CASSPPGGDYEQYF
CDR3 DNA: TGTGCCAGCAGCCCACCCGGGGGCGATTACGAGCAGTACTTC
J gene: TRBJ2-7
clone size: NA
V gene: TRBV5-4
D gene: NA

CDR3 protein: CASSLERDTEAFF
CDR3 DNA: TGTGCCAGCAGCTTAGAAAGGGACACTGAAGCTTTCTTT
J gene: TRBJ1-1
clone size: NA
V gene: TRBV11-3
D gene: NA

CDR3 protein: CASSTGITYEQYF
CDR3 DNA: TGTGCCAGCAGTACAGGGATTACCTACGAGCAGTACTTC
J gene: TRBJ2-7
clone size: NA
V gene: TRBV28
D gene: NA

CDR3 protein: CAWSPRGGGTEAFF
CDR3 DNA: TGTGCCTGGAGTCCCCGTGGGGGAGGGACTGAAGCTTTCTTT
J gene: TRBJ1-1
clone size: few
V gene: TRBV30
D gene: NA

CDR3 protein: CASDMGPGELFF
CDR3 DNA: TGTGCCAGCGACATGGGCCCCGGGGAGCTGTTTTTT
J gene: TRBJ2-2
clone size: few
V gene: TRBV6-6
D gene: NA

CDR3 protein: CAISESGLAGGNNNEQFF
CDR3 DNA: TGTGCCATCAGTGAGTCGGGGTTAGCGGGGGGGAACAACAATGAGCAGTTCTTC
J gene: TRBJ2-1
clone size: NA
V gene: TRBV10-3
D gene: TRBD2

CDR3 protein: CASNPGPNFNEQFF
CDR3 DNA: TGTGCCAGCAATCCAGGGCCAAATTTCAATGAGCAGTTCTTC
J gene: TRBJ2-1
clone size: NA
V gene: TRBV27
D gene: NA

CDR3 protein: CASSSLGGPISYNEQFF
CDR3 DNA: TGTGCCAGCAGCTCCCTCGGGGGACCTATCTCCTACAATGAGCAGTTCTTC
J gene: TRBJ2-1
clone size: once
V gene: TRBV13
D gene: NA

CDR3 protein: CASSLSVGTDYEQYF
CDR3 DNA: TGTGCCAGCAGCTTAAGTGTCGGGACAGATTACGAGCAGTACTTC
J gene: TRBJ2-7
clone size: NA
V gene: TRBV11-2
D gene: TRBD1

CDR3 protein: CASSLSPMNTGELFF
CDR3 DNA: TGTGCCAGCAGCTTAAGTCCCATGAACACCGGGGAGCTGTTTTTT
J gene: TRBJ2-2
clone size: NA
V gene: TRBV11-2
D gene: NA

CDR3 protein: CASSRGVRPSTDTQYF
CDR3 DNA: TGTGCCAGCAGCCGCGGGGTGAGACCTAGCACAGATACGCAGTATTTT
J gene: TRBJ2-3
clone size: NA
V gene: TRBV7-6
D gene: NA

CDR3 protein: CASSLDRGNQPQHF
CDR3 DNA: TGTGCCAGCAGCTTAGACAGGGGCAATCAGCCCCAGCATTTT
J gene: TRBJ1-5
clone size: NA
V gene: TRBV7-2
D gene: NA

CDR3 protein: CASSTDRGNTEAFF
CDR3 DNA: TGCGCCAGCAGCACAGACAGGGGCAACACTGAAGCTTTCTTT
J gene: TRBJ1-1
clone size: NA
V gene: TRBV5-1
D gene: TRBD1

CDR3 protein: CASSVPGQTYEQYF
CDR3 DNA: TGTGCCAGTAGTGTCCCCGGACAGACCTACGAGCAGTACTTC
J gene: TRBJ2-7
clone size: NA
V gene: TRBV19
D gene: NA

CDR3 protein: CASSYSWSTGNTIYF
CDR3 DNA: TGTGCCAGCAGTTACTCCTGGTCAACCGGAAACACCATATATTTT
J gene: TRBJ1-3
clone size: NA
V gene: TRBV28
D gene: NA

CDR3 protein: CASSPEDFYGYTF
CDR3 DNA: TGTGCCAGCTCACCTGAAGACTTCTATGGCTACACCTTC
J gene: TRBJ1-2
clone size: NA
V gene: TRBV18
D gene: NA

CDR3 protein: CASTRRLAQQYF
CDR3 DNA: TGTGCCAGCACCCGTCGACTAGCACAGCAGTACTTC
J gene: TRBJ2-7
clone size: once
V gene: TRBV6-4
D gene: TRBD2

CDR3 protein: CASSLGGSGPQHF
CDR3 DNA: TGTGCCAGCAGTTTGGGTGGGAGTGGACCCCAGCATTTT
J gene: TRBJ1-5
clone size: NA
V gene: TRBV2
D gene: NA

CDR3 protein: CASNREGAFF
CDR3 DNA: TGTGCCAGCAACCGGGAAGGTGCTTTCTTT
J gene: TRBJ1-1
clone size: NA
V gene: TRBV2
D gene: NA

CDR3 protein: CASSLFPWGGGGNQPQHF
CDR3 DNA: TGTGCCAGCAGTTTATTTCCCTGGGGAGGGGGTGGCAATCAGCCCCAGCATTTT
J gene: TRBJ1-5
clone size: NA
V gene: TRBV28
D gene: NA

CDR3 protein: CASSFGAYQPQHF
CDR3 DNA: TGTGCCAGCAGTTTCGGAGCCTATCAGCCCCAGCATTTT
J gene: TRBJ1-5
clone size: few
V gene: TRBV27
D gene: NA

CDR3 protein: CASSDRGLVTEAFF
CDR3 DNA: TGTGCCAGTTCAGACAGGGGGCTTGTTACTGAAGCTTTCTTT
J gene: TRBJ1-1
clone size: NA
V gene: TRBV19
D gene: TRBD1

CDR3 protein: CASNLAGTANEKLFF
CDR3 DNA: TGTGCCAGCAATTTAGCGGGGACAGCGAATGAAAAACTGTTTTTT
J gene: TRBJ1-4
clone size: NA
V gene: TRBV28
D gene: TRBD1

CDR3 protein: CASSLARGNEQFF
CDR3 DNA: TGTGCCAGCAGCTTAGCGCGGGGGAATGAGCAGTTCTTC
J gene: TRBJ2-1
clone size: NA
V gene: TRBV7-2
D gene: TRBD2

CDR3 protein: CASSIDQETQYF
CDR3 DNA: TGTGCCAGTAGTATAGACCAAGAGACCCAGTACTTC
J gene: TRBJ2-5
clone size: NA
V gene: TRBV19
D gene: NA

CDR3 protein: CASRQGYSNQPQHF
CDR3 DNA: TGTGCCAGCCGGCAGGGATATAGCAATCAGCCCCAGCATTTT
J gene: TRBJ1-5
clone size: NA
V gene: TRBV27
D gene: NA

CDR3 protein: CASSPSTDTQYF
CDR3 DNA: TGTGCCAGCAGCCCATCCACAGATACGCAGTATTTT
J gene: TRBJ2-3
clone size: NA
V gene: TRBV9
D gene: NA

CDR3 protein: CATSREETTEAFF
CDR3 DNA: TGTGCCACCAGCAGAGAGGAAACCACTGAAGCTTTCTTT
J gene: TRBJ1-1
clone size: NA
V gene: TRBV15
D gene: NA

CDR3 protein: CASSESLGVTDTQYF
CDR3 DNA: TGTGCCAGCAGTGAAAGCTTGGGGGTGACAGATACGCAGTATTTT
J gene: TRBJ2-3
clone size: NA
V gene: TRBV6-1
D gene: NA

CDR3 protein: CARSLAVNTEAFF
CDR3 DNA: TGTGCCAGAAGCTTGGCAGTGAACACTGAAGCTTTCTTT
J gene: TRBJ1-1
clone size: few
V gene: TRBV5-3
D gene: NA

CDR3 protein: CASRGFGTAYEQYF
CDR3 DNA: TGTGCCAGCAGAGGGTTCGGGACAGCCTACGAGCAGTACTTC
J gene: TRBJ2-7
clone size: NA
V gene: TRBV2
D gene: TRBD1

CDR3 protein: CASSRLQGANEQFF
CDR3 DNA: TGCGCCAGCAGCCGCCTACAGGGGGCCAATGAGCAGTTCTTC
J gene: TRBJ2-1
clone size: NA
V gene: TRBV4-1
D gene: TRBD1

CDR3 protein: CASSYSGAYGYTF
CDR3 DNA: TGTGCCAGCAGTTACTCGGGGGCCTATGGCTACACCTTC
J gene: TRBJ1-2
clone size: NA
V gene: TRBV6-6
D gene: NA

CDR3 protein: CASSQTGGLTEAFF
CDR3 DNA: TGCGCCAGCAGCCAGACAGGGGGGCTCACTGAAGCTTTCTTT
J gene: TRBJ1-1
clone size: NA
V gene: TRBV5-1
D gene: TRBD1

CDR3 protein: CSVSVGRAAEAFF
CDR3 DNA: TGCAGCGTTTCGGTCGGACGGGCGGCTGAAGCTTTCTTT
J gene: TRBJ1-1
clone size: NA
V gene: TRBV29-1
D gene: NA

CDR3 protein: CASSLEGALEQFF
CDR3 DNA: TGTGCCAGCAGCTTAGAAGGGGCGCTTGAGCAGTTCTTC
J gene: TRBJ2-1
clone size: few
V gene: TRBV11-3
D gene: NA

CDR3 protein: CASSLWGLTYEQYF
CDR3 DNA: TGTGCCAGCAGCTTATGGGGCCTCACCTACGAGCAGTACTTC
J gene: TRBJ2-7
clone size: NA
V gene: TRBV14
D gene: NA

CDR3 protein: CASGLGRSNTEAFF
CDR3 DNA: TGTGCCAGCGGGTTGGGACGTTCGAACACTGAAGCTTTCTTT
J gene: TRBJ1-1
clone size: NA
V gene: TRBV6-5
D gene: NA

CDR3 protein: CASSFEGYSGNTIYF
CDR3 DNA: TGTGCCAGCAGCTTTGAGGGGTACTCTGGAAACACCATATATTTT
J gene: TRBJ1-3
clone size: many
V gene: TRBV5-4
D gene: NA

CDR3 protein: CASSSGISTDTQYF
CDR3 DNA: TGCGCCAGCAGTAGTGGTATAAGCACAGATACGCAGTATTTT
J gene: TRBJ2-3
clone size: NA
V gene: TRBV5-1
D gene: NA

CDR3 protein: CASSQAFLDTQYF
CDR3 DNA: TGTGCCAGCAGCCAAGCCTTCTTAGATACGCAGTATTTT
J gene: TRBJ2-3
clone size: NA
V gene: TRBV14
D gene: NA

CDR3 protein: CASIKRDNTNTGELFF
CDR3 DNA: TGTGCCAGCATCAAGAGGGACAACACGAACACCGGGGAGCTGTTTTTT
J gene: TRBJ2-2
clone size: NA
V gene: TRBV28
D gene: NA

CDR3 protein: CASSPYQETQYF
CDR3 DNA: TGTGCCAGCTCACCATACCAAGAGACCCAGTACTTC
J gene: TRBJ2-5
clone size: NA
V gene: TRBV18
D gene: NA

CDR3 protein: CASSKGSGTQETQYF
CDR3 DNA: TGTGCCAGCAGTAAAGGATCCGGGACACAGGAGACCCAGTACTTC
J gene: TRBJ2-5
clone size: NA
V gene: TRBV2
D gene: NA

CDR3 protein: CASTLAYSTEAFF
CDR3 DNA: TGTGCCAGCACCCTGGCATATAGCACTGAAGCTTTCTTT
J gene: TRBJ1-1
clone size: NA
V gene: TRBV2
D gene: NA

CDR3 protein: CASSQSREKLFF
CDR3 DNA: TGCGCCAGCAGCCAATCGAGGGAAAAACTGTTTTTT
J gene: TRBJ1-4
clone size: NA
V gene: TRBV4-1
D gene: NA